This T cell receptor (beta chain) was identified during a study of blood T cell repertoires in COVID-19. Study details: In each case, the material was cDNA or gDNA derived from T cells, B-cell-depleted T cells, or PBMCs.

Per germline, CDR1 SGHRS and CDR2 YFSETQ. With 3 bases clipped from V and 0 bases from J, the junction kept 11 bases outside the gene matches. There are 18 residues in the CDR3. Authors' analysis steps: From reference gene primer amplification, estimates of nucleated cell counts were derived. Produced via immunoSEQ multiplex PCR; TCRdb's table is partial and in-frame only. V and J calls plus clone size are reproduced from that table; the DNA served to infer D and trimming. This table has approximately 240,000 clones, roughly 80% appearing once. The source material was peripheral blood. This sequence originates from a woman in her sixties or seventies with active or convalescent COVID-19. The gene calls are TRBV5-1 and TRBJ2-3; 9 nucleotides line up with TRBD2. CDR3 DNA sequence: TGCGCCAGCAGCTGGTCGGCTAGCGGGGACATTAGCACAGATACGCAGTATTTT. It yields the protein CASSWSASGDISTDTQYF.